Shown below are 7 T cell receptor beta chains from a single sample sequenced in a study of T cells in women clearing cervical HPV infection. Produced via immunoSEQ multiplex PCR; TCRdb's table is partial and in-frame only. This sample's table has roughly 40,000 clones. Sequencing input: blood buffy coat. The source of these receptors is a woman between 18 and 70 years old with a cervical HPV16 infection that either progressed to CIN3+ or cleared (not recorded which).

The CDR3 spells CASSRDRSNEKLFF. The sequenced CDR3 bases are TGTGCCAGCAGCCGGGACAGGTCTAATGAAAAA. The gene calls are TRBV7-9 and TRBJ1-4, with 8 bases fitting TRBD1. The read comes to an end 3 residues before the CDR3 does, leaving the germline J gene to fill in the end. The V gene end was trimmed by 5 bases and the J gene end by 3 bases; junction bases not matched to a gene: 2. From germline, CDR1 is SEHNR and CDR2 FQNEAQ (reference sequence). This CDR3 spans 14 amino acids.

As concerns this clone: The read terminates 3 residues before the CDR3 end, so the remaining end is supplied by the germline J gene. J is TRBJ2-3 and V is TRBV20-1; 11 positions match TRBD2. The CDR3 totals 16 residues. The germline V gene has CDR1 DFQATT and CDR2 SNEGSKA (reference sequence). V lost 2 bases, J lost 4 bases, and 8 bases stayed unmatched. CDR3: CSARPPTSGGSDTQYF. The covered CDR3 bases are TGCAGTGCTAGACCACCTACTAGCGGGGGCTCAGATACG.

Comments on this clone: The read ends 3 residues shy of where the CDR3 ends; the end is completed using the germline J gene. The chain carries TRBV7-6 and TRBJ2-7; tentatively, D is TRBD2 (6 bases). CDR1 SGHVS and CDR2 FNYEAQ come from the germline V gene. V lost 0 bases, J lost 4 bases, and 10 bases lay in between. The CDR3 has 14 amino acids. The part of the CDR3 DNA that was read is TGTGCCAGCAGCTTAGCCGGCCGGGGGTACGAG. It yields the protein CASSLAGRGYE. In full, the CDR3 reads CASSLAGRGYEQYF.

Details on this clone: The CDR3 end falls 3 residues outside the read, so it is completed with the germline J gene. This chain connects TRBV6-1 to TRBJ2-1; D might be TRBD1 (5 bases). This CDR3 has 12 residues. CDR1 and CDR2 from the germline V gene are MNHNS and SASEGT. V lost 4 bases and J 7 bases, leaving 8 bases between the germline ends. The CDR3 bases that were read are TGTGCCAGCAGTGCCAGGGTGAATGAG. This translates into CASSARVNE. The complete CDR3 protein is CASSARVNEQFF.

Concerning this clone: From the germline J gene comes the end of the CDR3, since the read stops 3 residues before it. J is TRBJ1-2 and V is TRBV19; D gene ambiguous. Germline CDR1 reads LNHDA; CDR2 reads SQIVND (reference sequence). The CDR3 runs to 13 residues. V gave up 0 bases and J gave up 4 bases, with 6 bases separating them. The DNA read from the CDR3 is TGTGCCAGTAGTATAGACAGAGTCTATGGC. It specifies CASSIDRVYG. The whole CDR3 sequence is CASSIDRVYGYTF.

The part of the CDR3 DNA that was read is TGTGCCAGCAGTGAGCGGACTGAA. It translates to CASSERTE. The CDR3 in its entirety is CASSERTEAFF. This chain joins TRBV2 and TRBJ1-1; D is uncertain. Coverage ceases 3 residues before the CDR3 finishes, and the germline J gene fills in the end. V shed 3 bases and J shed 5 bases, with 4 bases lying between them. There are 11 residues in the CDR3. In germline, CDR1 is SNHLY, CDR2 FYNNEI.

Worth noting for this clone: The read comes to an end 3 residues before the CDR3 does, leaving the germline J gene to fill in the end. The chain couples TRBV19 to TRBJ1-2; tentatively, D is TRBD1 (6 bases). Germline values: CDR1 LNHDA, CDR2 SQIVND (reference sequence). The CDR3 consists of 13 residues. The CDR3 sequence is CASNNEQGDGYTF. The CDR3 DNA, read in part, is TGTGCCAGTAATAATGAACAGGGCGACGGC.